These T cell receptor beta chains were read from a single sample in a study of T cells in Graves' hyperthyroidism and ophthalmopathy. From the multiplex PCR reads, TCRdb called clonotypes with MiXCR, one entry per CDR3 protein. The sample lists 490,000 or so distinct CDR3 sequences, 15% to 20% occurring once. Sequenced input: blood. These TCRs come from a man between 35 and 55 years old with Graves' ophthalmopathy. Both conserved end residues are part of each CDR3. D genes are given only for firm matches. The size entry is marked missing in some rows and otherwise reads once, few, many or a size class.

v_call,clone_size,d_call,j_call,cdr3_aa,cdr3_nt
TRBV7-3,many,TRBD2,TRBJ2-3,CASRAGGTDTQYF,TGTGCCAGCAGAGCGGGAGGGACAGATACGCAGTATTTT
TRBV7-9,few,TRBD2,TRBJ2-4,CASSLSDGRAGKNIQYF,TGTGCCAGCAGCTTATCGGACGGGAGGGCTGGCAAAAACATTCAGTACTTC
TRBV11-2,many,.,TRBJ2-1,CASSFYNEQFF,TGTGCCAGCAGCTTCTACAATGAGCAGTTCTTC
TRBV7-2,many,TRBD2,TRBJ2-7,CASSLVQRTRLAGGTHEQYF,TGTGCCAGCAGCTTAGTCCAACGTACGAGACTAGCGGGAGGTACCCACGAGCAGTACTTC
TRBV28,many,.,TRBJ2-1,CASSPLWLGDEQFF,TGTGCCAGCAGTCCCTTATGGCTGGGTGACGAGCAGTTCTTC
TRBV20-1,.,.,TRBJ2-4,CSAVKELGAKNIQYF,TGCAGTGCCGTAAAAGAGTTGGGGGCCAAAAACATTCAGTACTTC
TRBV5-1,.,.,TRBJ2-5,CASSLDGTPIETQYF,TGCGCCAGCAGCTTGGATGGGACACCTATCGAGACCCAGTACTTC
TRBV20-1,.,.,TRBJ2-1,CSAGPSPGNEQFF,TGCAGTGCTGGGCCCTCGCCGGGCAATGAGCAGTTCTTC
TRBV7-9,.,TRBD2,TRBJ2-1,CASSIPGLAGRDEQFF,TGTGCCAGCAGCATACCCGGACTAGCGGGGCGCGATGAGCAGTTCTTC
TRBV16,.,.,TRBJ1-3,CASSQNSIVNTIYF,TGTGCCAGCAGCCAAAACAGCATTGTAAACACCATATATTTT
TRBV27,few,.,TRBJ2-7,CASSRPSSRGGEQYF,TGTGCCAGCAGCCGACCAAGCTCGAGGGGGGGCGAGCAGTACTTC
TRBV3-1,many,.,TRBJ2-3,CASRPTLSADTQYF,TGTGCCAGCAGGCCGACCTTATCGGCAGATACGCAGTATTTT
TRBV11-2,many,TRBD2,TRBJ2-1,CASSSAGGGAYNEQFF,TGTGCCAGCAGCTCAGCCGGGGGGGGGGCCTACAATGAGCAGTTCTTC
TRBV20-1,.,.,TRBJ2-5,CSAHWLSETQYF,TGCAGTGCTCATTGGCTATCGGAGACCCAGTACTTC
TRBV12-3/TRBV12-4,many,TRBD1,TRBJ2-1,CASREGAREQFF,TGTGCCAGCAGAGAGGGGGCGCGTGAGCAGTTCTTC
TRBV7-2,many,.,TRBJ2-5,CASSTADRGAGGSQYF,TGTGCCAGCAGCACCGCGGACAGGGGAGCGGGGGGGAGCCAGTACTTC
TRBV7-9,.,.,TRBJ2-7,CASSLPQIHEQYF,TGTGCCAGCAGCTTACCGCAGATACACGAGCAGTACTTC
TRBV3-1,.,TRBD1,TRBJ1-2,CASSRSGGGYTF,TGTGCCAGCAGCCGATCAGGGGGTGGCTACACCTTC
TRBV30,.,.,TRBJ2-6,CAWSSGVTRGANVLTF,TGTGCCTGGAGTTCGGGGGTGACAAGGGGGGCCAACGTCCTGACTTTC
TRBV5-1,many,.,TRBJ1-1,CASRTSSANTEAFF,TGCGCCAGCAGAACATCTTCGGCTAACACTGAAGCTTTCTTT
TRBV7-2,many,.,TRBJ2-7,CASSLAQIYEQYF,TGTGCCAGCAGCTTAGCCCAGATCTACGAGCAGTACTTC
TRBV20-1,.,TRBD1,TRBJ2-2,CSAQRTGSSTGELFF,TGCAGTGCTCAGCGGACAGGGTCGAGCACCGGGGAGCTGTTTTTT
TRBV3-1,many,.,TRBJ1-1,CASSPLRMNTEAFF,TGTGCCAGCAGCCCCCTCCGGATGAACACTGAAGCTTTCTTT
TRBV28,.,.,TRBJ2-6,CASSWSAGASVLTF,TGTGCCAGCAGTTGGTCGGCTGGGGCCAGCGTCCTGACTTTC
TRBV20-1,.,.,TRBJ2-1,CSARYQPSTYNEQFF,TGCAGTGCTAGATATCAACCAAGCACATACAATGAGCAGTTCTTC
TRBV24-1,.,TRBD2,TRBJ2-1,CATSGPSGSSYNEQFF,TGTGCCACCAGTGGACCCAGCGGGAGCTCCTACAATGAGCAGTTCTTC
TRBV2,.,TRBD2,TRBJ2-1,CASSETTSRLEQFF,TGTGCCAGCAGTGAGACGACTAGCAGATTGGAGCAGTTCTTC
TRBV12-3/TRBV12-4,.,.,TRBJ2-1,CAISDLGEQFF,TGTGCCATCAGTGATTTGGGTGAGCAGTTCTTC
TRBV6-5,.,TRBD1,TRBJ2-1,CASSSTTIMDRHNEQFF,TGTGCCAGCAGCTCTACTACAATCATGGACAGGCACAATGAGCAGTTCTTC
TRBV3-1,.,.,TRBJ1-2,CASSQARLGYGYTF,TGTGCCAGCAGCCAAGCCAGGTTGGGCTATGGCTACACCTTC